The entry below gives a single T cell receptor beta chain sequence along with its context. The sample contains more than one DNA sequence encoding this CDR3. The entry originates in a study of cytomegalovirus exposure and HLA in healthy donors. For the study at large: Genotyping of some 390 donors showed that approximately 83% belonged to the Caucasian-associated ancestry cluster.

The CDR3 totals 13 residues. Deletions cut 7 bases from V and 8 bases from J, with 17 bases between. Germline CDR1 and CDR2: SQVTM and ANQGSEA. 13 Jbeta primers and 60 Vbeta primers were used for the PCR. The repertoire was sequenced with immunoSEQ multiplex PCR; TCRdb's copy has only in-frame clones and lacks some. Of approximately 170,000 clones listed, around 78% were seen once; the top ten hold roughly 1.6%. The chain uses TRBV29-1 and TRBJ1-4; a possible D gene is TRBD1 (6 bases). This TCR was sampled from a man aged 35-49 years in good health and CMV-seronegative. Sequencing was carried out using PBMCs. The CDR3: CSATGRGNEKLFF. DNA for the CDR3: TGCAGCGCCACGGGCAGGGGAAACGAAAAACTGTTTTTT.